This T cell receptor beta chain was sequenced in a study of blood T cell repertoires in COVID-19. Study details: Samples came from the United States, Italy and Spain, spanning acute and convalescent COVID-19.

Authors' data handling: Counts of nucleated cells, estimated from reference gene primer amplification, were obtained. Using immunoSEQ multiplex PCR, the repertoire was profiled, and TCRdb retains in-frame clones only, with some absent. That table furnishes V, J and clone size, whereas the DNA furnished D and trimming. The sample lists 150,000 to 200,000 clones; around 85% were seen once. In germline, CDR1 is SGHTA, CDR2 FQGNSA. The CDR3 spans 17 residues. V lost 2 bases to trimming and J lost 2 bases; unmatched junction nucleotides: 11. This sequence originates from a woman aged 80 or older with acute or convalescent COVID-19. The sample consisted of peripheral blood. The chain carries TRBV7-2 and TRBJ2-5; 7 positions match TRBD1. This chain's CDR3 is CASSLSGPTGTQETQYF. In DNA form, the CDR3 reads TGTGCCAGCAGCTTATCAGGACCGACAGGGACACAAGAGACCCAGTACTTC.